The 29 T cell receptor beta chains listed next were all sequenced from one sample in a study of shared clonotypes between healthy human individuals. The naive CD8 subset, CD45RO-negative cells positively selected for CCR7, excluded terminally differentiated effector memory CD45RA+ cells. Data came from immunoSEQ multiplex PCR; TCRdb stores just in-frame clones and leaves some out. This sample has around 1,900,000 clones, with roughly 93% found just once. Sample: naive CD8+ T cells from PBMCs. The receptor source for this set is a young man in good health. Some clones in this sample may be carry-over from other donors' samples.

The chain uses TRBV7-9 and TRBJ2-1, with D perhaps matching TRBD1 (5 bases). The CDR3 is 15 residues long. CDR1 is SEHNR and CDR2 is FQNEAQ in the germline V gene (reference sequence). The germline V and J ends were trimmed by 1 base and 8 bases, with 15 bases remaining between them. The CDR3 here is CASSLVPKPGYEQFF. CDR3 DNA sequence: TGTGCCAGCAGCTTAGTTCCAAAACCAGGGTATGAGCAGTTCTTC.

The CDR3 protein is CASSPGPQWNTEAFF. For the CDR3, the DNA is TGTGCCAGCAGCCCCGGTCCTCAGTGGAACACTGAAGCTTTCTTT. The V gene is TRBV5-8, the J gene TRBJ1-1; no firm D call. This CDR3 contains 15 residues. Germline CDR1 and CDR2: SGHTS and YDEGEE. V was shortened by 4 bases and J by 1 base, with 14 bases between the two germline ends.

V usage is TRBV14 and J usage is TRBJ1-5; TRBD1 matches 7 bases. CDR3 length: 15 amino acids. Losses at the gene ends were 1 base for V and 8 bases for J; bases not matched to a gene: 8. Germline lookup yields CDR1 SGHDN and CDR2 FVKESK. The DNA for the CDR3 is TGTGCCAGCAGCCAAGGACAGGGCGCAGGGGAGCCCCAGCATTTT. It encodes CASSQGQGAGEPQHF.

V gene TRBV27 combines with J gene TRBJ1-5, with a possible D match to TRBD1 (5 bases). V was cut by 0 bases and J by 3 bases, with 12 bases left in between. The CDR3 contains 16 residues. Germline-derived CDR1 and CDR2 are MNHEY and SMNVEV (reference sequence). The CDR3 region has the DNA TGTGCCAGCAGTTTATCTCCAGGGACCGACAATCAGCCCCAGCATTTT. Protein sequence: CASSLSPGTDNQPQHF.

The chain combines TRBV15 with TRBJ2-3; possible D gene TRBD1, 6 bases. Trimming cost V 0 bases and J 4 bases, with 14 bases left between them. Germline V lookup: CDR1 LNHNV, CDR2 YYDKDF (reference sequence). The CDR3 runs to 16 residues. The CDR3 reads CATSRDVRGISDTQYF. The CDR3 DNA is TGTGCCACCAGCAGAGATGTCAGGGGAATCTCAGATACGCAGTATTTT. Full variable domain (outside the CDR3, taken from reference TRBV15 and TRBJ2-3): DAMVIQNPRYQVTQFGKPVTLSCSQTLNHNVMYWYQQKSSQAPKLLFHYYDKDFNNEADTPDNFQSRRPNTSFCFLDIRSPGLGDTAMYLCATSRDVRGISDTQYFGPGTRLTVL.

The V gene is TRBV28, the J gene TRBJ2-7; 7 bases map to TRBD1. The length of the CDR3 is 14 residues. Trimming at V came to 7 bases and at J to 2 bases, leaving 8 bases not matched to a gene. The germline CDR1 and CDR2 sequences are MDHEN and SYDVKM. CDR3 sequence: CASTRGTDPYEQYF. In DNA, the CDR3 is TGTGCCAGCACCAGGGGGACAGATCCCTACGAGCAGTACTTC.

The chain employs TRBV9 and TRBJ1-2; D is unclear. CDR3 size: 11 residues. V was clipped by 3 bases and J by 3 bases, with 3 bases between them. Per the germline V gene, CDR1 is SGDLS and CDR2 is YYNGEE. The CDR3 bases are TGTGCCAGCAGCGATGACTATGGCTACACCTTC. Its translation is CASSDDYGYTF.

The chain recombines TRBV27 with TRBJ2-1; possibly TRBD2 for D (6 bases). The CDR3 consists of 16 residues. V was pared by 0 bases and J by 9 bases, with 18 bases between. Germline CDR1 reads MNHEY; CDR2 reads SMNVEV (reference sequence). The chain's CDR3 is CASSLSAGILRGEQFF. The CDR3, as DNA: TGTGCCAGCAGTTTATCGGCAGGAATCTTGCGGGGTGAGCAGTTCTTC.

CDR3 region: CASQAQQVTRDVGNEQFF. CDR3 in DNA: TGCGCCAGCCAAGCCCAACAGGTTACGCGGGACGTTGGCAATGAGCAGTTCTTC. The V call is TRBV23-1, the J call TRBJ2-1; a possible D gene is TRBD2 (6 bases). TRBV23-1 belongs to the ORF category, with a function that is uncertain. V lost 8 bases and J 6 bases, leaving 29 bases between the germline ends. The CDR3 has 18 residues.

The chain couples TRBV10-2 to TRBJ2-7; TRBD2 agrees at 13 bases. With V trimmed by 6 bases and J by 2 bases, 1 base remained unmatched. This CDR3 is 14 amino acids long. Germline V lookup: CDR1 WSHSY, CDR2 SAAADI. CDR3 amino acids: CASSTSGRAYEQYF. In nucleotides, the CDR3 is TGCGCCAGCAGCACTAGCGGGAGGGCCTACGAGCAGTACTTC.

The chain carries TRBV19 and TRBJ2-7; 7 bases line up with TRBD1. Germline-derived CDR1 and CDR2 are LNHDA and SQIVND (reference sequence). There are 16 residues in the CDR3. Unmatched junction bases numbered 10, after V lost 3 bases and J lost 2 bases. DNA for the CDR3: TGTGCCAGTAGTATCAGACAGGGTGTCCTCCCCTACGAGCAGTACTTC. Translating it yields CASSIRQGVLPYEQYF.

The V gene is TRBV10-3, the J gene TRBJ1-2, with TRBD1 matching 8 bases. The V gene end was trimmed by 7 bases and the J gene end by 2 bases; junction bases not matched to a gene: 12. CDR3 size: 16 residues. Germline CDR1 ENHRY, CDR2 SYGVKD. CDR3 coding DNA: TGTGCCATCATGGTGGGGCAGGGGGCAGGAAACTATGGCTACACCTTC. Translation: CAIMVGQGAGNYGYTF.

The rearrangement joins TRBV29-1 to TRBJ1-5, with unresolved D. Between the trimmed V and J ends, which lost 7 bases and 12 bases, there was a span of 19 bases. The CDR3 runs to 12 residues. Per germline, CDR1 SQVTM and CDR2 ANQGSEA. The CDR3 bases are TGCAGCGCTGAGATAACCGGAGGGTGCCAGCATTTT. Translation: CSAEITGGCQHF.

This sequence joins TRBV6-5 and TRBJ2-7; 11 positions match TRBD1. Germline CDR1 MNHEY, CDR2 SVGAGI. J lost 3 bases, V lost 5 bases, and 6 bases had no gene match. The CDR3 consists of 15 residues. The CDR3 sequence: CASSAPGQGDYEQYF. The CDR3 DNA sequence: TGTGCCAGCAGTGCCCCGGGACAGGGGGACTACGAGCAGTACTTC.

This rearrangement joins TRBV10-3 to TRBJ1-1; D might be TRBD1 (5 bases). Germline values: CDR1 ENHRY, CDR2 SYGVKD. The CDR3 contains 15 residues. V was pared by 10 bases and J by 4 bases, with 22 bases between. This chain's CDR3 is CATAPAGVRSTEAFF. The DNA of the CDR3 is TGTGCCACCGCACCCGCGGGGGTACGGAGCACTGAAGCTTTCTTT.

The chain joins TRBV27 to TRBJ2-4; D is ambiguous. The CDR3 contains 10 residues. Germline CDR1 reads MNHEY; CDR2 reads SMNVEV (reference sequence). V lost 8 bases, J lost 4 bases, and 3 bases lay in between. CDR3 in DNA: TGTGCCAGCGGTAAAAACATTCAGTACTTC. The encoded protein is CASGKNIQYF.

The genes are TRBV29-1 and TRBJ2-1, with unresolved D. V was cut by 7 bases and J by 2 bases, with 6 bases left in between. The CDR3 length is 11 residues. CDR1 SQVTM and CDR2 ANQGSEA come from the germline V gene. The CDR3 DNA sequence: TGCAGCGCGGCGGCCTACAATGAGCAGTTCTTC. As protein: CSAAAYNEQFF.

The rearrangement joins TRBV19 to TRBJ1-1; 7 bases agree with TRBD1. The trim removed 6 bases at V and 5 bases at J, leaving 9 bases unmatched. Germline-derived CDR1 and CDR2 are LNHDA and SQIVND (reference sequence). This CDR3 is 14 amino acids long. For the CDR3, the DNA is TGTGCCAGTAGCGCAGGGGGACGGGGAACTGAAGCTTTCTTT. Amino acid sequence: CASSAGGRGTEAFF.

The chain links TRBV7-2 to TRBJ2-1; 7 bases map to TRBD2. Germline CDR1 SGHTA, CDR2 FQGNSA. V was pared by 5 bases and J by 6 bases, with 7 bases of the junction left unmatched. The CDR3 sequence is 14 residues long. The CDR3: CASSPRLAGNEQFF. The CDR3 bases are TGTGCCAGCAGCCCAAGACTAGCTGGCAATGAGCAGTTCTTC.

The CDR3 nucleotides are TGCAGCGTTGAGGTAACCCCGTCCGGGGAGCTGTTTTTT. It translates to CSVEVTPSGELFF. The V call is TRBV29-1, the J call TRBJ2-2, with D uncertain. The V end lost 3 bases, the J end lost 6 bases, and 11 bases lay between the germline ends. Germline assignment: CDR1 SQVTM and CDR2 ANQGSEA. The CDR3 totals 13 residues.

The chain links TRBV4-1 to TRBJ2-1; perhaps TRBD1 as D (5 bases). The germline gives CDR1 MGHRA, CDR2 YSYEKL. This CDR3 has 18 amino acids. Between the trimmed V and J ends, which lost 2 bases and 10 bases, there was a span of 27 bases. This chain's CDR3 is CASSQIYGFVADQGEQFF. The CDR3 DNA reads TGCGCCAGCAGCCAAATTTATGGATTTGTAGCAGATCAGGGCGAGCAGTTCTTC.

This chain joins TRBV5-6 and TRBJ2-7; D is possibly TRBD2 (7 bases). The CDR3 is made up of 16 amino acids. Germline-derived CDR1 and CDR2 are SGHDT and YYEEEE. V dropped 1 base and J dropped 3 bases, with 17 bases sitting between them. The CDR3 is CASSLSLWEGDYEQYF. The CDR3 DNA sequence: TGTGCCAGCAGCTTGAGTTTATGGGAGGGGGACTACGAGCAGTACTTC.

V usage is TRBV4-3 and J usage is TRBJ2-3; D might be TRBD2 (5 bases). Germline values: CDR1 LGHNA, CDR2 YSLEER. The CDR3 extends over 16 amino acids. Trimming stripped 1 base from V and 2 bases from J, with 13 bases between. The CDR3 sequence: CASSQGTGFYTDTQYF. The CDR3 bases are TGCGCCAGCAGCCAAGGAACGGGGTTTTACACAGATACGCAGTATTTT.

The V and J genes are TRBV27 and TRBJ2-5; possibly TRBD2 for D (6 bases). Looked up from germline, CDR1 is MNHEY and CDR2 is SMNVEV (reference sequence). Trimming took 0 bases from V and 0 from J, leaving 11 bases between them. This CDR3 region has 16 residues. CDR3 bases: TGTGCCAGCAGTTTATCGGCAGGGAGGTACCAAGAGACCCAGTACTTC. Amino acid sequence: CASSLSAGRYQETQYF.

The chain couples TRBV19 to TRBJ2-7; 8 bases match TRBD1. CDR3 length: 15 amino acids. The trim removed 6 bases at V and 5 bases at J, leaving 12 bases unmatched. Germline V gene data show CDR1 as LNHDA and CDR2 as SQIVND (reference sequence). The chain's CDR3 is CASSPGQGVRNEQYF. The CDR3 bases are TGTGCCAGTAGCCCCGGACAGGGCGTGCGGAACGAGCAGTACTTC.

The V and J genes are TRBV28 and TRBJ1-3; D gene uncertain. The CDR3 is made up of 13 amino acids. V lost 5 bases and J lost 4, with 9 bases in between. CDR1 is MDHEN and CDR2 is SYDVKM in the germline V gene. The CDR3 region is CASSPGAGNTIYF. In DNA, the CDR3 is TGTGCCAGCAGTCCCGGTGCCGGAAACACCATATATTTT.

This chain connects TRBV18 to TRBJ1-2, with TRBD1 as a possible D gene (6 bases). V was pared by 2 bases and J by 4 bases, with 14 bases between. This CDR3 has 15 residues. Germline values: CDR1 KGHSH, CDR2 LQKENI. CDR3 protein: CASSPNPGAIYGYTF. The CDR3 DNA is TGTGCCAGCTCACCAAATCCAGGGGCTATCTATGGCTACACCTTC.

The chain has TRBV7-9 and TRBJ2-3; 8 positions agree with TRBD2. Looked up from germline, CDR1 is SEHNR and CDR2 is FQNEAQ (reference sequence). This CDR3 is 16 amino acids long. V dropped 3 bases and J dropped 5; count of bases not matched to a gene: 10. CDR3 in DNA: TGTGCCAGCAGCTTTTCGGACGGGAGGGCCGAAGATACGCAGTATTTT. Amino acid sequence: CASSFSDGRAEDTQYF.

Only one count was recorded for this clone. The chain couples TRBV4-1 to TRBJ2-5, with 8 positions matching TRBD2. CDR1 MGHRA and CDR2 YSYEKL come from the germline V gene. V trimming: 4 bases; J trimming: 2 bases; junction bases outside the gene matches: 6. The CDR3 totals 15 residues. The chain's CDR3 is CASSPRLARQETQYF. CDR3 sequence (DNA): TGCGCCAGCAGCCCACGACTAGCGAGACAAGAGACCCAGTACTTC.